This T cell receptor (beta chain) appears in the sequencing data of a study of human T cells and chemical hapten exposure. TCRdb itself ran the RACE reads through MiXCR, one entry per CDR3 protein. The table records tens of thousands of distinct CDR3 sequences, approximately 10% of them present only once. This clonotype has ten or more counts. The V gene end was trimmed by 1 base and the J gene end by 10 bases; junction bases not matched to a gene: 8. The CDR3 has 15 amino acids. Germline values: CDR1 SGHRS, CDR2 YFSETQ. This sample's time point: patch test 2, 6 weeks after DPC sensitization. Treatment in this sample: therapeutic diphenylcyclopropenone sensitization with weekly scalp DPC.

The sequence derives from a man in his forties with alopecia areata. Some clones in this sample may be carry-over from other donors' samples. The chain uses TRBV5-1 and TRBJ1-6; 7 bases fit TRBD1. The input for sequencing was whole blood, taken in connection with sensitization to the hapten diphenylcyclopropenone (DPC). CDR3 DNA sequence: TGCGCCAGCAGCTTGACAGGGGACGCTTCGTCACCCCTCCACTTT. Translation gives CASSLTGDASSPLHF.